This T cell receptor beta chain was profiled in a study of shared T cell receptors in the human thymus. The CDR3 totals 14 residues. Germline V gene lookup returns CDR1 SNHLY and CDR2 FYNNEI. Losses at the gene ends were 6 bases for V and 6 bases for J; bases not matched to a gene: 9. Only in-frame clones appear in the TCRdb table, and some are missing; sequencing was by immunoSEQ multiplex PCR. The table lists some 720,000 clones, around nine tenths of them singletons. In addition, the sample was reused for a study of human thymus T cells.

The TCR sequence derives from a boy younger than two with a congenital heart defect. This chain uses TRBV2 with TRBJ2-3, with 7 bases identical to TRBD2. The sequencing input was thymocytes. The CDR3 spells CASSGGSSRDTQYF. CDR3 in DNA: TGTGCCAGCAGCGGCGGGAGCTCCAGGGATACGCAGTATTTT.